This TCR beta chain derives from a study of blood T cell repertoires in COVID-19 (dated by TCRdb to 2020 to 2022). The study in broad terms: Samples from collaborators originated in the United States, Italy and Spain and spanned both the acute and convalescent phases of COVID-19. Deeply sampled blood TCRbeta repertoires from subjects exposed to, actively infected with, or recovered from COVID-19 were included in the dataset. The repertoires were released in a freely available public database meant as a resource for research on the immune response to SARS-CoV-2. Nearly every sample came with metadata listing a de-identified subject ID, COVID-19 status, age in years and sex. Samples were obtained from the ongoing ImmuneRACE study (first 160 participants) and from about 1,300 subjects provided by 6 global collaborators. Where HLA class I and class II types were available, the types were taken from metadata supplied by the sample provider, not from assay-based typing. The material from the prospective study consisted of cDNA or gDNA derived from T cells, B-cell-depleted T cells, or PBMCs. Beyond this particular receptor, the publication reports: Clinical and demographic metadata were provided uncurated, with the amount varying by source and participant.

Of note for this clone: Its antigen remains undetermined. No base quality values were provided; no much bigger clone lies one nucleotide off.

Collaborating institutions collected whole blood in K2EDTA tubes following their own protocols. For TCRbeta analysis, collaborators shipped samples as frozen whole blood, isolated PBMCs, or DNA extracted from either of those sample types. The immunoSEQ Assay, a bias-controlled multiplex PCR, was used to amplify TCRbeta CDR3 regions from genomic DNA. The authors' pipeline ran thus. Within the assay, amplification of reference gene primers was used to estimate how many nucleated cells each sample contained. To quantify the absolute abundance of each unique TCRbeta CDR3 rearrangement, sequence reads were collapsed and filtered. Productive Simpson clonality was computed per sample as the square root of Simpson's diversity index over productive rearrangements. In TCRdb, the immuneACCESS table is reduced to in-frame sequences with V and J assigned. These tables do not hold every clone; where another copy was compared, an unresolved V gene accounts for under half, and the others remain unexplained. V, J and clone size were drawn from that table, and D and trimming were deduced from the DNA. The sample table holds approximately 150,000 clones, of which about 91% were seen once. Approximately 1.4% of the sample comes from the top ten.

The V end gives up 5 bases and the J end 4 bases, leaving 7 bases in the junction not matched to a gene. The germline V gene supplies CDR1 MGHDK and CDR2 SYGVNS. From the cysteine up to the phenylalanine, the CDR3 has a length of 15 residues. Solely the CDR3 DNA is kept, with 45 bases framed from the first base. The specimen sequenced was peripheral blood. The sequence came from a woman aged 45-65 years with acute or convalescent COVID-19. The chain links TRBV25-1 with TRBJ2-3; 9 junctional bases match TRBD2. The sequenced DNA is TGTGCCAGCAGTTATAGCGGGAGTGGCCCAGATACGCAGTATTTT. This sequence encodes CASSYSGSGPDTQYF. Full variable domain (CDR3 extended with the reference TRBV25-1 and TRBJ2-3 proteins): EADIYQTPRYLVIGTGKKITLECSQTMGHDKMYWYQQDPGMELHLIHYSYGVNSTEKGDLSSESTVSRIRTEHFPLTLESARPSHTSQYLCASSYSGSGPDTQYFGPGTRLTVL.